One sample yielded the 6 T cell receptor beta chains listed below, sequenced in a study of tumor and adjacent non-tumor tissue in lung cancer. This sample's RNA came from whole unsorted tissue. TCRbeta libraries were built with three rounds of nested PCR, modified from ARM-PCR. TCRdb re-derived calls from the multiplex PCR reads in MiXCR, one entry per CDR3 protein. This sample carries about 75,000 distinct CDR3 sequences, 77% of them seen once, and the ten largest clones take about 12%. Specimen: lung tumor tissue. Receptors originate from a woman aged 45-59 years with non-small cell lung cancer.

About this clonotype: The junction and the germline gene differ at one end; a read error may be behind it. The V and J genes are TRBV11-2 and TRBJ2-1; D gene uncertain. CDR1 SGHAT and CDR2 FQNNGV come from the germline V gene. This CDR3 region has 14 residues. The CDR3 DNA reads as TGTGCCACCAGCATTGGCAGTGCCGATAATGAGCAGTTCTTC. Translation gives CATSIGSADNEQFF.

This clonotype was seen ten or more times. The V gene is TRBV29-1, the J gene TRBJ1-1, with 8 bases lining up with TRBD1. This CDR3 has 14 residues. The junction had 6 bases not matched to a gene; V was cut back by 3 bases and J by 3 bases. Germline lookup yields CDR1 SQVTM and CDR2 ANQGSEA. The CDR3 region is CSVDADRVDTEAFF. The CDR3 DNA is TGCAGCGTTGACGCGGACAGGGTTGACACTGAAGCTTTCTTT.

A word on this clonotype: The junction shows a germline mismatch at one end, possibly a read error. V gene TRBV13 combines with J gene TRBJ2-2; D tentatively fits TRBD1 or TRBD2 (5 bases each). In germline, CDR1 is PRHDT, CDR2 FYEKMQ (reference sequence). There are 14 residues in the CDR3. The CDR3 sequence: CASSNRDLTGEMFF. Written as DNA, the CDR3 is TGTGCCAGTAGCAACCGGGACCTCACCGGGGAGATGTTTTTT. Full variable domain (rest looked up from reference TRBV13 and TRBJ2-2): AAGVIQSPRHLIKEKRETATLKCYPIPRHDTVYWYQQGPGQDPQFLISFYEKMQSDKGSIPDRFSAQQFSDYHSELNMSSLELGDSALYFCASSNRDLTGEMFFGEGSRLTVL.

Worth noting for this clonotype: Relative to the germline gene, one junction end is altered; a read error may explain this. This chain uses TRBV6-1 with TRBJ2-3; 7 nucleotides match TRBD1. This CDR3 region has 16 residues. Germline CDR1 MNHNS, CDR2 SASEGT. CDR3 coding DNA: TGTGCCAGCAGCCCGACAGGGTATACTAACACAGATTCGCAGTATTTT. Protein product: CASSPTGYTNTDSQYF.

A remark on this clonotype: Compared with germline, one end of the junction differs, possibly owing to a read error. The chain joins TRBV6-5 to TRBJ1-1; D may be TRBD1 (5 bases). This CDR3 spans 16 amino acids. Germline V gives CDR1 MNHEY, CDR2 SVGAGI. For the CDR3, the DNA is TGTGCCAGTAGTTACTCGAGGGGTTTGATGAACACTGAAGCTCTCTTT. Translating it yields CASSYSRGLMNTEALF.

For this clonotype: This likely comes from a read error, as the CDR3 has no conserved phenylalanine or tryptophan at its end. This rearrangement joins TRBV12-3 or TRBV12-4 to TRBJ2-7; D is uncertain. CDR3 length: 15 amino acids. CDR3 in amino acids: CASILGPLTGYEQYL. The CDR3 region has the DNA TGTGCCAGCATTTTAGGTCCCCTGACGGGCTACGAGCAGTACCTC.